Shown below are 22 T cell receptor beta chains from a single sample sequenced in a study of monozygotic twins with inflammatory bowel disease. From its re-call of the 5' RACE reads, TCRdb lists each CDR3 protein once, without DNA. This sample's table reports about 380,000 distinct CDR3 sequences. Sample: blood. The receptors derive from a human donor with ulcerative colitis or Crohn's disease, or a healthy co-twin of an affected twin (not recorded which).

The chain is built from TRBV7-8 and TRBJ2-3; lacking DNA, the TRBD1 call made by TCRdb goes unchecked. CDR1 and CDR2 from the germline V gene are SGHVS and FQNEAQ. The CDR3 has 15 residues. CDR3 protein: CASSLGLGGTDTQYF.

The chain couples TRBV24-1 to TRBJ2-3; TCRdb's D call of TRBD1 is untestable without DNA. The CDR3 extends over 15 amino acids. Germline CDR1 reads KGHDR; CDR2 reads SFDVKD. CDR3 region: CATSDSRGSTDTQYF.

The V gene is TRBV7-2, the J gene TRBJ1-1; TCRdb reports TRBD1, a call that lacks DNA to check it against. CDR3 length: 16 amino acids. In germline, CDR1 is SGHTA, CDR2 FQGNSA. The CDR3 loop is CASSSPHHRQGSEAFF.

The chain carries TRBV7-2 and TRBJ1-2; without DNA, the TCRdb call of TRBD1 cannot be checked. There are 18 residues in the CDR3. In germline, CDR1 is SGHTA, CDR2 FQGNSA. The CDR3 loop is CASSLGPRQGAGDYGYTF.

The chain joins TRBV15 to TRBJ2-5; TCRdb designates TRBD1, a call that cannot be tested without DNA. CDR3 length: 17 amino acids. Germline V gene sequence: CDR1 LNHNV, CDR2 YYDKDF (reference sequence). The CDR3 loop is CATSRDWRTGGVETQYF.

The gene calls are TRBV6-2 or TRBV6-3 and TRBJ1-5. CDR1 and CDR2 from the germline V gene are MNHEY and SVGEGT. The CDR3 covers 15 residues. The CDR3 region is CASSWVGVVDQPQHF.

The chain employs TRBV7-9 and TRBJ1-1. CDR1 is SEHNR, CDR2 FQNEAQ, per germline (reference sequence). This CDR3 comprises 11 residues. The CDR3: CATLSGAEAFF.

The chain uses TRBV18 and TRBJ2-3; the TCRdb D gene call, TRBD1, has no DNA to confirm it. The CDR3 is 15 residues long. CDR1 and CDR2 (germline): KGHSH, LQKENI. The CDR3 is CASSPSGGFTDTQYF.

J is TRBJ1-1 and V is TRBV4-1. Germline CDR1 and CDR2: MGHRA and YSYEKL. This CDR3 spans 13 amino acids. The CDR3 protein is CASSQGGVAEAFF.

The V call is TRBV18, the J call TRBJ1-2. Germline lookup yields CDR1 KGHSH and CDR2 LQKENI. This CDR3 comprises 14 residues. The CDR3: CASSSGPGYDGYTF.

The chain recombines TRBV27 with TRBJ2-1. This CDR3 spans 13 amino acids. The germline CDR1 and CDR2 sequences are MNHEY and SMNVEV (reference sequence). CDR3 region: CASSLNEEYERFF.

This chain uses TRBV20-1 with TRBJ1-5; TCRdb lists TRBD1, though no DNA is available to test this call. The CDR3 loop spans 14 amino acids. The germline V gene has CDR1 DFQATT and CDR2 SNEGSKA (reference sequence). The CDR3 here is CSAGSGTGNQPQHF.

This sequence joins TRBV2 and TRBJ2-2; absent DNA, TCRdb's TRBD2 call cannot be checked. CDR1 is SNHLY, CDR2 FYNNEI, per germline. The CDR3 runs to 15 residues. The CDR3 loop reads CASRALTGSSGELFF.

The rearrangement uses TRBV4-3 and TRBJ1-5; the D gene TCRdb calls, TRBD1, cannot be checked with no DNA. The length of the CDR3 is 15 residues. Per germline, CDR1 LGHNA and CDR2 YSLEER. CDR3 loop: CASSQGTAGNQPQHF.

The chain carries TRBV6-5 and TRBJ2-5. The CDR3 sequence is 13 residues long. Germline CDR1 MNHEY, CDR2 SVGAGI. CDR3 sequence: CASSYKYQETQYF.

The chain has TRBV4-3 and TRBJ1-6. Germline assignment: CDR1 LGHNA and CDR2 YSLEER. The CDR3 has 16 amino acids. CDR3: CASSKGPSSYNSPLHF.

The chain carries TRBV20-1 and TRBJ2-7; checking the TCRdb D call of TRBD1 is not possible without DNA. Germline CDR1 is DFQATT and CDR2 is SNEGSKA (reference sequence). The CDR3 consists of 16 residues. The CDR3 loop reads CSSPNRADRGSYEQYF.

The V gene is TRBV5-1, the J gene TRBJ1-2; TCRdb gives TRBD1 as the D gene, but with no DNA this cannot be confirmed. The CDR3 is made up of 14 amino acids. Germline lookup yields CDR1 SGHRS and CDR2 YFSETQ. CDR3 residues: CASSLAGQDYGYTF.

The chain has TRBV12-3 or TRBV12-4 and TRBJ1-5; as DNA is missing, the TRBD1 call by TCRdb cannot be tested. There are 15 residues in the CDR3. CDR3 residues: CASSPRWESNQPQHF.

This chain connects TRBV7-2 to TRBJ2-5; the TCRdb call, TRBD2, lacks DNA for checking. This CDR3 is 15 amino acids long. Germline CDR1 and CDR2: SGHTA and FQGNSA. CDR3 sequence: CASSLGDYSSETQYF.

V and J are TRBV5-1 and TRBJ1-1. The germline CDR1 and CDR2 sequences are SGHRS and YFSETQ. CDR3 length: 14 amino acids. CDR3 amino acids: CASSLGNLNTEAFF.

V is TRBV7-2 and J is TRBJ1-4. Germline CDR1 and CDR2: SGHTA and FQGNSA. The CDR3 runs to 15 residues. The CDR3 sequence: CASSFKRVTNEKLFF.